Shown below are 3 T cell receptor beta chains from a single sample sequenced in a study of blood T cell repertoires in COVID-19. Method: immunoSEQ multiplex PCR; TCRdb's copy keeps in-frame clones and lacks some. The sample consists of approximately 170,000 clones, 80% to 85% of them appearing once. Sequenced input: peripheral blood. The receptors derive from a man in his sixties or seventies with active or convalescent COVID-19.

V gene TRBV5-6 combines with J gene TRBJ2-2; D is possibly TRBD2 (5 bases). This CDR3 contains 13 residues. In germline, CDR1 is SGHDT, CDR2 YYEEEE. V was clipped by 0 bases and J by 9 bases, with 9 bases between them. In DNA, the CDR3 is TGTGCCAGCAGCTTGGACCCGGGAAGGGAGCTGTTTTTT. Residues: CASSLDPGRELFF.

The V call is TRBV11-2, the J call TRBJ2-3; TRBD1 might be the D (6 bases). Germline-derived CDR1 and CDR2 are SGHAT and FQNNGV. With 6 bases removed from V and 2 bases from J, the gap between germline ends came to 12 bases. The CDR3 length is 14 residues. CDR3 DNA: TGTGCCAGCAGTTCTGGACAGCTCACAGATACGCAGTATTTT. Protein product: CASSSGQLTDTQYF.

V and J are TRBV29-1 and TRBJ1-2, with 10 bases fitting TRBD1. This CDR3 comprises 15 residues. V shed 5 bases, J shed 6 bases, and the junction held 12 bases outside the gene matches. CDR1 and CDR2 from the germline V gene are SQVTM and ANQGSEA. CDR3 in DNA: TGCAGCGTTAAACTGACAGGGGGCTTAGGGCATGGCTACACCTTC. The encoded protein is CSVKLTGGLGHGYTF.